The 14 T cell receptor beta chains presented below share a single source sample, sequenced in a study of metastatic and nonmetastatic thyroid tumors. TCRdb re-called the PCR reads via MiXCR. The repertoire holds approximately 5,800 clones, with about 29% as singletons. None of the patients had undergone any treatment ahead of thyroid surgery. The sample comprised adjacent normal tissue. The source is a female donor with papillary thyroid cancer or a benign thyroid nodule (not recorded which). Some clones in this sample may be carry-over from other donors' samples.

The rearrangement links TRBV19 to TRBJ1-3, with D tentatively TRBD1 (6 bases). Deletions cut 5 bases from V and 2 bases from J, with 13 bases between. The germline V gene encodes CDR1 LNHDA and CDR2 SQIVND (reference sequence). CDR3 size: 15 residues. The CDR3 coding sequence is TGTGCCAGTAGTGAGTGGGGGCGCGCTGGAAACACCATATATTTT. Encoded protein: CASSEWGRAGNTIYF.

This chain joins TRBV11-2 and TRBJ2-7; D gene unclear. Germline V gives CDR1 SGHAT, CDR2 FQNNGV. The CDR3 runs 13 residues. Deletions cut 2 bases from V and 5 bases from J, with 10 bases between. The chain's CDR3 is CASSLSSLNEQYF. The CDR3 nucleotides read TGTGCCAGCAGCTTATCCAGTCTTAACGAGCAGTACTTC.

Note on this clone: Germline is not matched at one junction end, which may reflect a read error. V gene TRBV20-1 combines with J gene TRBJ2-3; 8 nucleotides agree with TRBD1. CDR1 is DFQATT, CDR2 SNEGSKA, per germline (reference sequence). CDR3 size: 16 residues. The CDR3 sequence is CSARDRDRPLTDTQYF. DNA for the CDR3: TGCAGTGCTAGAGATCGGGACAGGCCCCTCACAGATACGCAGTACTTT.

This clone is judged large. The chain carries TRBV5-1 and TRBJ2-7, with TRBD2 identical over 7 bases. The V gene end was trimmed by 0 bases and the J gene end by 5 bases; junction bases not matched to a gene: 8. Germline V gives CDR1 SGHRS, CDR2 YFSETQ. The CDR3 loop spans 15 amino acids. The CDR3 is CASSLDRGSIDEQYF. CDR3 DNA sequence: TGCGCCAGCAGCTTGGATCGCGGGAGTATCGACGAGCAGTACTTC.

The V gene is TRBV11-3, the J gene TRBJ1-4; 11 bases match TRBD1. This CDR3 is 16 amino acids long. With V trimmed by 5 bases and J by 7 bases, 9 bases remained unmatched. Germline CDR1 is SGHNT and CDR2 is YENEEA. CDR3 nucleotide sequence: TGTGCCAGCAGCATCGGACAGGGGGCTGGGGTTGAAAAACTGTTTTTT. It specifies CASSIGQGAGVEKLFF.

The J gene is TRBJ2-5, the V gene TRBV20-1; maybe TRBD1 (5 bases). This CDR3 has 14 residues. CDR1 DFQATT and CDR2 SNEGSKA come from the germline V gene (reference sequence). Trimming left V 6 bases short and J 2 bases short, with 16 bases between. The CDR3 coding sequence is TGCAGTGCCTTTGACAGTTTCCTACAAGAGACCCAGTACTTC. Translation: CSAFDSFLQETQYF.

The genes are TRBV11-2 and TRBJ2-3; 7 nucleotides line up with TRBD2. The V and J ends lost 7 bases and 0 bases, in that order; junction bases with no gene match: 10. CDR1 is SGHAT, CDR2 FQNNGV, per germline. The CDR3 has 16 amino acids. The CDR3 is CASTARASGSTDTQYF. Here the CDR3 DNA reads TGTGCCAGCACCGCGAGGGCTAGCGGCAGCACAGATACGCAGTATTTT.

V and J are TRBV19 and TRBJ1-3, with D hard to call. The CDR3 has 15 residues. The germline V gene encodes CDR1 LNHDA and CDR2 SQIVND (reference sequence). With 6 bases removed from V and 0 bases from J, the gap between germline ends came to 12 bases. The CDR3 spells CASRILRDSGNTIYF. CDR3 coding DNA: TGTGCCAGTAGGATACTTCGGGACTCTGGAAACACCATATATTTT.

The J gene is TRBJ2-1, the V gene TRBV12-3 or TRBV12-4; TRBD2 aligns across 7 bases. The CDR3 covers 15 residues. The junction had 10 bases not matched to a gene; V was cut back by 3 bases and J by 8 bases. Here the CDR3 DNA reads TGTGCCAGCAGTTTCGTCGCGGGAGTTTCCGATGAGCAGTTCTTC. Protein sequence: CASSFVAGVSDEQFF.

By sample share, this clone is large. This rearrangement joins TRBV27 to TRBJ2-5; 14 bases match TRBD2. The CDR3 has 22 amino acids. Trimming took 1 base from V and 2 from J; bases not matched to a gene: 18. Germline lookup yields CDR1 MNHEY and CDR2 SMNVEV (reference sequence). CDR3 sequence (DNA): TGTGCCAGCAGTTTATACCCCTCGGGACTAGCGGGAGTGGCCCTTTCTCAAGAGACCCAGTACTTC. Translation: CASSLYPSGLAGVALSQETQYF.

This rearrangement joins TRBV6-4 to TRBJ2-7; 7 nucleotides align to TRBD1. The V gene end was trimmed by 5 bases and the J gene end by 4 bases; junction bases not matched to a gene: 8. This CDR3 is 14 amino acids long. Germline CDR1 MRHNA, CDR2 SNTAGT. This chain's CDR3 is CASSSRQGIYEQYV. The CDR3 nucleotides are TGTGCCAGCAGTAGTAGACAGGGTATATACGAGCAGTACGTC.

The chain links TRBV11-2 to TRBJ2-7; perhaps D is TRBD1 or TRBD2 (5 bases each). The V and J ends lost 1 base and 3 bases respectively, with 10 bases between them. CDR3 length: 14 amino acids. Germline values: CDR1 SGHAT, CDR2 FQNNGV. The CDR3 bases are TGTGCCAGCAGCTTAGTCGAGGGGCGCTACGAGCAGTACTTC. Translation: CASSLVEGRYEQYF.

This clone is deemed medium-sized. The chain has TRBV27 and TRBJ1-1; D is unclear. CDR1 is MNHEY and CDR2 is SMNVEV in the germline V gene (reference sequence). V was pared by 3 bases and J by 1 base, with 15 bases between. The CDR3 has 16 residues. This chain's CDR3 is CASSFGPPLRNTEAFF. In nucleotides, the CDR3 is TGTGCCAGCAGTTTTGGACCCCCTTTGAGGAACACTGAAGCTTTCTTT.

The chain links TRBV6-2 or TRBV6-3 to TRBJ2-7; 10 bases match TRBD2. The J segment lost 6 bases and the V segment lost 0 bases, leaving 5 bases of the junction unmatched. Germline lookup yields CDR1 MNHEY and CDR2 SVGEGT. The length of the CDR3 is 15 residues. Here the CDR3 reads CASSYSRSGRAEQYF. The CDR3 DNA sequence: TGTGCCAGCAGTTACTCGAGAAGCGGGAGGGCCGAGCAGTACTTC.